This T cell receptor (beta chain) stems from a study of blood T cell repertoires in COVID-19. In the study overall: PBMCs, B-cell-depleted T cells, or T cells provided the cDNA or gDNA that made up the material.

Libraries were prepared by immunoSEQ multiplex PCR; TCRdb keeps only in-frame clonotypes and omits some of them. Here the sample spans 350,000 to 450,000 clones, 75% to 90% being singletons. The germline CDR1 and CDR2 sequences are SQVTM and ANQGSEA. Deletions cut 6 bases from V and 10 bases from J, with 13 bases between. The CDR3 is made up of 11 amino acids. Patients from Seattle were sampled longitudinally, starting during active infection. Sequencing was performed on peripheral blood. The source of this sequence is a woman aged 40 to 55 with COVID-19, enrolled during active disease. The rearrangement links TRBV29-1 to TRBJ2-1, with D possibly matching TRBD1 (6 bases). The CDR3 is CSVGQWQEQFF. In DNA form, the CDR3 reads TGCAGCGTGGGACAATGGCAGGAGCAGTTCTTC.